The next 3 T cell receptor beta chains were all read from a single sample in a study of cytomegalovirus exposure and HLA in healthy donors. Assay: immunoSEQ multiplex PCR; the TCRdb copy retains only in-frame clones and omits some. The sample includes about 180,000 clones, 87% of them seen just once. Specimen: PBMCs. The receptors originated from a woman aged 25 to 39 in good health and CMV-seronegative.

The CDR3 bases are TGTGCCAGCAGCCCGACAGGGAATTTCTACGAGCAGTACTTC. Protein: CASSPTGNFYEQYF. The J gene is TRBJ2-7, the V gene TRBV27; 7 bases agree with TRBD1. The ends lost 6 bases at V and 3 bases at J; junction bases unmatched: 8. Per the germline V gene, CDR1 is MNHEY and CDR2 is SMNVEV (reference sequence). There are 14 residues in the CDR3.

The rearrangement joins TRBV6-1 to TRBJ2-1; possible D gene TRBD1, 5 bases. The V end was cut by 0 bases, the J end by 4 bases, with 13 bases between. Germline CDR1 MNHNS, CDR2 SASEGT. CDR3 length: 16 residues. The CDR3 loop is CASSEAPRTLYNEQFF. As DNA, the CDR3 is TGTGCCAGCAGTGAAGCCCCCCGGACACTGTACAATGAGCAGTTCTTC.

This rearrangement joins TRBV7-9 to TRBJ2-3; D uncertain. Germline assignment: CDR1 SEHNR and CDR2 FQNEAQ (reference sequence). With 3 bases removed from V and 0 bases from J, the gap between germline ends came to 7 bases. This CDR3 comprises 14 residues. The chain's CDR3 is CASSFGLSTDTQYF. The CDR3 DNA follows: TGTGCCAGCAGCTTTGGGCTTAGCACAGATACGCAGTATTTT.